Below are 9 T cell receptor beta chains sequenced from a single sample in a study of blood T cell repertoires in COVID-19. Generated by immunoSEQ multiplex PCR, the TCRdb table keeps only in-frame clones and is missing some. The data show some 420,000 clones, roughly nine tenths seen once. Specimen: PBMCs or T cells enriched from blood (not recorded which). The receptor set was obtained from a man between 25 and 39 years old who had recovered from COVID-19.

This sequence joins TRBV27 and TRBJ1-5, with D unclear. Deletions cut 3 bases from V and 2 bases from J, with 11 bases between. Germline CDR1 is MNHEY and CDR2 is SMNVEV (reference sequence). This CDR3 has 15 residues. Here the CDR3 DNA reads TGTGCCAGCAGTTTCAGTCCATATGGCAATCAGCCCCAGCATTTT. Residues: CASSFSPYGNQPQHF.

The chain has TRBV19 and TRBJ2-1; no clear D gene. CDR3 length equals 15 residues. Per the germline V gene, CDR1 is LNHDA and CDR2 is SQIVND (reference sequence). V lost 7 bases to trimming and J lost 0 bases, with 13 bases between them. The CDR3 nucleotides read TGTGCCAGTAATACCCCCGCCAGCTCCTACAATGAGCAGTTCTTC. Protein sequence: CASNTPASSYNEQFF.

This rearrangement joins TRBV6-5 to TRBJ1-5; a possible D gene is TRBD1 (6 bases). In germline, CDR1 is MNHEY, CDR2 SVGAGI. V lost 5 bases and J 4 bases, leaving 15 bases between the germline ends. The CDR3 has 15 residues. The CDR3 loop is CASSRDTVWNQPQHF. The CDR3 bases are TGTGCCAGCAGTAGGGACACCGTATGGAATCAGCCCCAGCATTTT.

V is TRBV2 and J is TRBJ2-1; 7 bases are a match to TRBD2. The CDR3 sequence is 15 residues long. The V segment lost 2 bases and the J segment 9 bases; nucleotides outside the gene matches: 10. The germline gives CDR1 SNHLY, CDR2 FYNNEI. The CDR3 DNA sequence: TGTGCCAGCAGTGAAAGCGGGACCGTCAGTAGTGAGCAGTTCTTC. It translates to CASSESGTVSSEQFF.

This clone came up once. CDR3 sequence (DNA): TGTGCCAGCAGTGAATCCCCAGGACAGGGGCCCTATGGCTACACCTTC. It yields the protein CASSESPGQGPYGYTF. V is TRBV25-1 and J is TRBJ1-2; 9 bases match TRBD1. Germline-derived CDR1 and CDR2 are MGHDK and SYGVNS. V gave up 1 base and J gave up 4 bases; unmatched junction bases: 7. The CDR3 extends over 16 amino acids.

The V call is TRBV5-1, the J call TRBJ2-3; D possibly corresponds to TRBD1 (5 bases). In germline, CDR1 is SGHRS, CDR2 YFSETQ. This CDR3 spans 15 amino acids. V was cut by 2 bases and J by 0 bases, with 10 bases left in between. The CDR3 bases are TGCGCCAGCAGCTTTGGACACGCTAGCACAGATACGCAGTATTTT. Amino acids: CASSFGHASTDTQYF.

The rearrangement uses TRBV3-1 (or the pseudogene TRBV3-2) and TRBJ2-2, with 8 bases aligning to TRBD2. V dropped 1 base and J dropped 7; count of bases not matched to a gene: 8. CDR1 is LGHDT, CDR2 YNNKEL, per germline (reference sequence). This CDR3 is built from 16 residues. CDR3 in DNA: TGTGCCAGCAGCCAAGGCAACGGGAGGGCCGGCGGGGAGCTGTTTTTT. Residues: CASSQGNGRAGGELFF.

This clone was counted between two and nine times. This chain joins TRBV5-1 and TRBJ1-1; D ambiguous. The CDR3 has 14 residues. Germline V gene sequence: CDR1 SGHRS, CDR2 YFSETQ. The ends were cut back, 2 bases at V and 0 bases at J, with 8 bases in the middle. The CDR3 DNA reads as TGCGCCAGCAGCTTAACGACTATGAACACTGAAGCTTTCTTT. Its translation is CASSLTTMNTEAFF.

For the CDR3, the DNA is TGTGCCAGCAGTTACGGGGTGGGCACTGAAGCTTTCTTT. Its translation: CASSYGVGTEAFF. The V call is TRBV27, the J call TRBJ1-1; D gene uncertain. The length of the CDR3 is 13 residues. Trimming removed 4 bases from V and 4 bases from J, with 10 bases in between. Per the germline V gene, CDR1 is MNHEY and CDR2 is SMNVEV (reference sequence).